These T cell receptor beta chains were read from a single sample in a study of shared clonotypes between healthy human individuals. Some clones are missing from TCRdb's copy, which holds only in-frame ones; the method was immunoSEQ multiplex PCR. The data hold some 2,100,000 clones, with 85% to 95% observed a single time. The specimen was naive CD8+ T cells from PBMCs. These TCRs come from a man between 18 and 35 years old in good health. Some clones in this sample may be carry-over from other donors' samples. Each CDR3 is given with its conserved first and last residue. D genes are given only for firm matches. Size is stated for part of the rows, as once, few or many counts, or as a class when the clone is expanded.

J gene | V gene | clone size | D gene | CDR3 DNA | CDR3 protein
TRBJ2-7 | TRBV18 | - | - | TGTGCCAGCTCACCACGACGGGACGAGCAGTACTTC | CASSPRRDEQYF
TRBJ2-1 | TRBV2 | few | - | TGTGCCAGCACGACCGGGGTAGCGCACAATGAGCAGTTCTTC | CASTTGVAHNEQFF
TRBJ2-5 | TRBV6-5 | - | TRBD2 | TGTGCCAGCAGTTACTCCGGAGCGGGAGTAGGGGAGACCCAGTACTTC | CASSYSGAGVGETQYF
TRBJ2-7 | TRBV6-5 | - | - | TGTGCCAGCAGCCCTAACCCCTACGAGCAGTACTTC | CASSPNPYEQYF
TRBJ2-7 | TRBV27 | few | TRBD2 | TGTGCCAGCAGTTCGGGACTAATCTACGAGCAGTACTTC | CASSSGLIYEQYF
TRBJ2-2 | TRBV27 | - | TRBD1 | TGTGCCAGCAGTTACGAAAAGGGGGCTTTCACCGGGGAGCTGTTTTTT | CASSYEKGAFTGELFF
TRBJ2-1 | TRBV27 | - | TRBD1 | TGTGCCAGCAGCCTCAGGGGGCACGAGCAGTTCTTC | CASSLRGHEQFF
TRBJ1-2 | TRBV5-1 | - | TRBD1 | TGCGCCAGCAGCCTAGGACAGGGTCCTCTCTATGGCTACACCTTC | CASSLGQGPLYGYTF
TRBJ2-1 | TRBV28 | - | - | TGTGCCAGCAGTTTAATGCAGGCGTACAATGAGCAGTTCTTC | CASSLMQAYNEQFF
TRBJ2-7 | TRBV7-9 | - | - | TGTGCCAGCAGCCCAAAGGGGCGCGACTACGAGCAGTACTTC | CASSPKGRDYEQYF
TRBJ1-2 | TRBV5-1 | - | TRBD1 | TGCGCCAGCAGCCCCATGACAGGGGGCGCGTATGGCTACACCTTC | CASSPMTGGAYGYTF
TRBJ2-7 | TRBV27 | - | - | TGTGCCAGCAGTTTACGAGTAGGCTACGAGCAGTACTTC | CASSLRVGYEQYF
TRBJ1-5 | TRBV18 | - | - | TGTGCCAGCTCACCAGAGACACAGTATAGCAATCAGCCCCAGCATTTT | CASSPETQYSNQPQHF
TRBJ2-7 | TRBV7-2 | - | - | TGTGCCAGCAGCGGCCGAGGTTCCCACGAGCAGTACTTC | CASSGRGSHEQYF
TRBJ2-2 | TRBV10-3 | - | - | TGTGCCATCAGGGAGACTGCTGTAGCCGGCGGGGAGCTGTTTTTT | CAIRETAVAGGELFF
TRBJ2-7 | TRBV2 | - | - | TGTGCCAGCCGTCTCGGCTGGGGTTTCAGGGACGAGCAGTACTTC | CASRLGWGFRDEQYF
TRBJ2-2 | TRBV5-6 | - | TRBD2 | TGTGCCAGCACCCTGGGGCTAGCGGGACCCACCGGGGAGCTGTTTTTT | CASTLGLAGPTGELFF
TRBJ1-2 | TRBV29-1 | - | - | TGCAGCGTGCTGACAGGCTATGGCTACACCTTC | CSVLTGYGYTF
TRBJ1-1 | TRBV6-5 | - | - | TGTGCCAGCAGTTACTCGAGGTATGGGGTTGGAGCTTTCTTT | CASSYSRYGVGAFF
TRBJ2-7 | TRBV7-9 | - | - | TGTGCCAGCAGCTCCCCGTTACGTAACTACGAGCAGTACTTC | CASSSPLRNYEQYF
TRBJ2-7 | TRBV25-1 | once | TRBD2 | TGTGCCAGCAGTACTAGCGGCAACCCCTACGAGCAGTACTTC | CASSTSGNPYEQYF
TRBJ1-4 | TRBV4-3 | - | - | TGCGCCAGCAGCCAAGGCTTCGGGGACGAACTGTTTTTT | CASSQGFGDELFF
TRBJ1-5 | TRBV7-9 | - | - | TGTGCCAGCAGCTCGAATTTGGGGGGATTGGGCAATCAGCCCCAGCATTTT | CASSSNLGGLGNQPQHF
TRBJ2-2 | TRBV27 | - | - | TGTGCCAGCAGGGGTAGGGGTCCGAACACCGGGGAGCTGTTTTTT | CASRGRGPNTGELFF
TRBJ2-5 | TRBV7-9 | - | - | TGTGCCAGCAGCCCTAGTCCCCGGGAGACCCAGTACTTC | CASSPSPRETQYF
TRBJ2-1 | TRBV19 | - | - | TGTGCCAGTAGTCCTAATCCCTACAATGAGCAGTTCTTC | CASSPNPYNEQFF
TRBJ1-2 | TRBV28 | - | - | TGTGCCAGCAGTTCCGGAACTAACTATGGCTACACCTTC | CASSSGTNYGYTF
TRBJ2-5 | TRBV11-2 | - | TRBD1 | TGTGCCAGCAGCTTAGATCTCCGGGACAGACAAGAGACCCAGTACTTC | CASSLDLRDRQETQYF
TRBJ1-2 | TRBV2 | - | - | TGTGCCAGCAGTGAGTTCGGGGACGGCGCCTATGGCTACACCTTC | CASSEFGDGAYGYTF
TRBJ1-2 | TRBV6-1 | - | TRBD1 | TGTGCCAGCACCGCAGGGGGGAGCGTTGGCTACACCTTC | CASTAGGSVGYTF
TRBJ2-7 | TRBV27 | - | TRBD2 | TGTGCCAGCAGTTTTTCTAGCGGGCCGCACTCCTACGAGCAGTACTTC | CASSFSSGPHSYEQYF
TRBJ2-1 | TRBV9 | - | - | TGTGCCAGCAGCAGGCCTTCCTACAATGAGCAGTTCTTC | CASSRPSYNEQFF
TRBJ2-1 | TRBV5-6 | - | - | TGTGCCAGCAGCCCGCCCAGGGGATTTTACAATGAGCAGTTCTTC | CASSPPRGFYNEQFF
TRBJ2-3 | TRBV15 | once | - | TGTGCCACCAGCCCGAGGGCAGGCACAGATACGCAGTATTTT | CATSPRAGTDTQYF
TRBJ2-2 | TRBV7-8 | - | - | TGTGCCAGCGCGCCCCTGAACACCGGGGAGCTGTTTTTT | CASAPLNTGELFF
TRBJ2-2 | TRBV29-1 | - | TRBD2 | TGCAGCGTGACCAGCGGGACGAACACCGGGGAGCTGTTTTTT | CSVTSGTNTGELFF
TRBJ2-7 | TRBV27 | - | TRBD1 | TGTGCCAGCAGCTCCCCCCAGACAGGGACCTACGAGCAGTACTTC | CASSSPQTGTYEQYF
TRBJ2-3 | TRBV4-1 | - | - | TGCGCCAGCAGCCAAGGTGGGGGACTTCTCACAGATACGCAGTATTTT | CASSQGGGLLTDTQYF
TRBJ2-1 | TRBV6-1 | - | TRBD2 | TGTGCCAGCAGTGAAGCGGTTGCAGAGGAGCGGGAGGCCCACAATGAGCAGTTCTTC | CASSEAVAEEREAHNEQFF
TRBJ2-7 | TRBV5-6 | - | TRBD2 | TGTGCCAGCAGCTCCAGTGTCGCTGGGACTAGCGGGAGGCCTTACGAGCAGTACTTC | CASSSSVAGTSGRPYEQYF
TRBJ2-4 | TRBV9 | - | TRBD2 | TGTGCCAGCAGCCCCCCGGCGGGAGGGCTCCACGGGGACATTCAGTACTTC | CASSPPAGGLHGDIQYF